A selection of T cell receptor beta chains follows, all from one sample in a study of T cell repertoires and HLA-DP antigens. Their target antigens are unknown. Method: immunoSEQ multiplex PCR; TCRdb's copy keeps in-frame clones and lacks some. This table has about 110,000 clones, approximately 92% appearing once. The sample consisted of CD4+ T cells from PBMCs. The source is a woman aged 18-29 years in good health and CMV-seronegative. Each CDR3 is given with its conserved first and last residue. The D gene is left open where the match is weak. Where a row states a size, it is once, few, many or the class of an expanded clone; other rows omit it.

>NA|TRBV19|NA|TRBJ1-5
CASSIGGGPHQPQHF
TGTGCCAGTAGTATAGGTGGCGGGCCCCATCAGCCCCAGCATTTT
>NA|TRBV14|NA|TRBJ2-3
CASSHKIGSVSTDTQYF
TGTGCCAGCAGCCATAAGATCGGGTCCGTTAGCACAGATACGCAGTATTTT
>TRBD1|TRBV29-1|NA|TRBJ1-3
CSVGGDRDGNTIYF
TGCAGCGTTGGGGGGGACAGGGATGGAAACACCATATATTTT
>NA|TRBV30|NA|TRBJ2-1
CAKRAGRNNEQFF
TGTGCCAAACGCGCGGGACGTAACAATGAGCAGTTCTTC
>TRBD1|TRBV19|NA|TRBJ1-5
CASSTGTGGVQPQHF
TGTGCCAGTAGTACGGGGACAGGGGGCGTCCAGCCCCAGCATTTT
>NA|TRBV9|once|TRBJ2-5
CASSVEGIAETQYF
TGTGCCAGCAGCGTAGAAGGGATTGCCGAAACCCAGTACTTC
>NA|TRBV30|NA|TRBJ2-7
CAWSVGGRYEQYF
TGTGCCTGGAGTGTGGGGGGTAGATACGAGCAGTACTTC
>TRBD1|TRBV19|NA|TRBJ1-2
CASRRTGGYGYTF
TGTGCCAGTAGGCGGACAGGAGGTTATGGCTACACCTTC
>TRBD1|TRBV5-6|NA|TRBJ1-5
CASSDDRGRNQPQHF
TGTGCCAGCAGCGACGACAGGGGGCGAAATCAGCCCCAGCATTTT
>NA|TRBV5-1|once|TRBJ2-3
CASSLVGQLGRTQYF
TGCGCCAGCAGCTTGGTTGGACAGCTGGGGCGTACGCAGTATTTT
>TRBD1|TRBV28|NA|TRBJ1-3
CAITQNQGASGNTIYF
TGTGCCATCACGCAGAATCAGGGGGCGTCTGGAAACACCATATATTTT
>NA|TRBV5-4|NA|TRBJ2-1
CASSFPGGLYNEQFF
TGTGCCAGCAGCTTTCCCGGGGGCCTTTACAATGAGCAGTTCTTC
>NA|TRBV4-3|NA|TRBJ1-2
CASSQSGGPVNYGYTF
TGCGCCAGCAGCCAATCGGGGGGCCCTGTTAACTATGGCTACACCTTC
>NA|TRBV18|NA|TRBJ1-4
CASSPWGAGEKLFF
TGTGCCAGCTCACCGTGGGGGGCTGGGGAAAAACTGTTTTTT
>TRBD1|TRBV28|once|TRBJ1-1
CATFRQGGVMNTEAFF
TGTGCCACTTTTAGACAGGGGGGGGTCATGAACACTGAAGCTTTCTTT
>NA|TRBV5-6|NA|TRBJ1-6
CASSLRGRHNSPLHF
TGTGCCAGCAGCTTGCGGGGACGGCACAATTCACCCCTCCACTTT
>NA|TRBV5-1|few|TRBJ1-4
CASSPPGSNEKLFF
TGCGCCAGCAGCCCTCCCGGGTCTAATGAAAAACTGTTTTTT
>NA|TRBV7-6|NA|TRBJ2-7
CASSLHFDSVYEQYF
TGTGCCAGCAGCTTACATTTTGACTCCGTATACGAGCAGTACTTC
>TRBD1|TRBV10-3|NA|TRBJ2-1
CAISESDRGGNEQFF
TGTGCCATCAGTGAGTCCGACAGGGGAGGCAATGAGCAGTTCTTC
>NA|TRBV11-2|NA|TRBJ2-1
CASRNLPRDLSEQFF
TGTGCCAGCAGAAACCTCCCTCGGGACCTAAGTGAGCAGTTCTTC
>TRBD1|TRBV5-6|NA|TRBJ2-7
CASSRDRGREQYF
TGTGCCAGCAGCCGGGACAGGGGGCGGGAGCAGTACTTC
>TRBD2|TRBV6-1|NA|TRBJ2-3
CASSGGTISTDTQYF
TGTGCCAGCAGTGGCGGGACTATTAGCACAGATACGCAGTATTTT
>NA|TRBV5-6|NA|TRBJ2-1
CASSYPTSPPTMTQFF
TGTGCCAGCAGCTACCCGACAAGCCCCCCTACAATGACGCAGTTCTTC
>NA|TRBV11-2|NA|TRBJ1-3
CASSLDLGVHSGNTIYF
TGTGCCAGCAGCTTAGATCTAGGGGTTCACTCAGGAAACACCATATATTTT
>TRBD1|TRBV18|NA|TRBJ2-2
CASSPRQGAEAALFF
TGTGCCAGCTCACCGAGACAGGGGGCGGAGGCGGCGCTGTTTTTT
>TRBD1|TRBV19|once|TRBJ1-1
CASSATGTGATEAFF
TGTGCCAGTAGTGCAACCGGGACAGGGGCCACTGAAGCTTTCTTT
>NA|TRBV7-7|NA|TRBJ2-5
CASSLLGETQYF
TGTGCTAGCAGCTTATTAGGGGAGACCCAGTACTTC
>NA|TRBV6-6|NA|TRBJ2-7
CASSFGSGPYEQYF
TGTGCCAGCAGTTTCGGGAGTGGCCCCTACGAGCAGTACTTC
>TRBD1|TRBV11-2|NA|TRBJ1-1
CASSLTGGNTEAFF
TGTGCCAGCAGCCTAACAGGGGGGAACACTGAAGCTTTCTTT
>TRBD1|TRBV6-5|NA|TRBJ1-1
CASRRGQNTEAFF
TGTGCCAGCAGGAGGGGGCAGAACACTGAAGCTTTCTTT
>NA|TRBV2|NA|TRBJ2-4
CASNPDTAKNIQYF
TGTGCCAGCAACCCGGACACAGCCAAAAACATTCAGTACTTC
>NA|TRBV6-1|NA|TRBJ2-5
CASRTWNRETQYF
TGTGCCAGCAGGACCTGGAACCGAGAGACCCAGTACTTC
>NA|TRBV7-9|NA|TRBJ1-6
CASSLAGAYNSPLHF
TGTGCCAGCAGCTTAGCAGGGGCCTATAATTCACCCCTCCACTTT
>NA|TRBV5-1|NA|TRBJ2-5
CASSLMGAVRETQYF
TGCGCCAGCAGCTTGATGGGGGCCGTAAGAGAGACCCAGTACTTC
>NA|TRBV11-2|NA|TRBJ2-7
CASSLQASYEQYF
TGTGCCAGCAGCTTACAGGCGTCCTACGAGCAGTACTTC
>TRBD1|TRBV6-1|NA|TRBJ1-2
CASSPLGQNYGYTF
TGTGCCAGCAGTCCCCTGGGACAGAACTATGGCTACACCTTC
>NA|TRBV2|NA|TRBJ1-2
CASAGEPLNGYTF
TGTGCCAGCGCAGGGGAGCCCCTGAATGGCTACACCTTC
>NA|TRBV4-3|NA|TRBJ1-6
CASSQEGQTDSPLHF
TGCGCCAGCAGCCAAGAAGGGCAGACGGATTCACCCCTCCACTTT
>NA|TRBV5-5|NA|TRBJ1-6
CASSLGGSYNSPLHF
TGTGCCAGCAGCTTAGGGGGCTCCTATAATTCACCCCTCCACTTT
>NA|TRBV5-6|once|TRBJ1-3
CASSFRVSGNTIYF
TGTGCCAGCAGCTTTCGGGTGTCTGGAAACACCATATATTTT
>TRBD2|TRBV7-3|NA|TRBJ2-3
CASSLLRGDTDTQYF
TGTGCCAGCAGCTTATTGCGGGGGGACACAGATACGCAGTATTTT
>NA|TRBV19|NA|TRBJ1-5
CAVSVTGGGRQPQHF
TGTGCCGTTTCCGTAACCGGGGGGGGGCGTCAGCCCCAGCATTTT
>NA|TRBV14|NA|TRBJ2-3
CASSQGPSRYTDTQYF
TGTGCCAGCAGCCAAGGCCCTAGCAGATACACAGATACGCAGTATTTT
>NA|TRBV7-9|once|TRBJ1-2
CASSPAWGVGDGYTF
TGTGCCAGCAGCCCTGCCTGGGGGGTAGGGGATGGCTACACCTTC
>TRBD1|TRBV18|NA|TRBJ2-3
CASSPRTGGPDTQYF
TGTGCCAGCTCACCACGTACAGGGGGCCCGGATACGCAGTATTTT
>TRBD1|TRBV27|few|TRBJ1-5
CASSPRQGQGNQPQHF
TGTGCCAGCAGTCCAAGACAGGGGCAAGGTAATCAGCCCCAGCATTTT
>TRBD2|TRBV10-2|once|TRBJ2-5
CASNQRGQETQYF
TGCGCCAGCAATCAGCGGGGGCAAGAGACCCAGTACTTC
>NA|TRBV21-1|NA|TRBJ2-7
CASSKNHGRDTTYEQYF
TGTGCCAGCAGCAAAAACCACGGCCGGGACACGACCTACGAGCAGTACTTC
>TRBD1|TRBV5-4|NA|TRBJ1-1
CASSPTGERAEAFF
TGTGCCAGCAGCCCAACAGGGGAGCGGGCTGAAGCTTTCTTT
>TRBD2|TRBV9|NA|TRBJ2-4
CASSAGTSGSQVAKNIQYF
TGTGCCAGCAGCGCAGGGACTAGCGGGAGTCAGGTAGCCAAAAACATTCAGTACTTC
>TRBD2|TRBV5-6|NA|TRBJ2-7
CASSLGLAGEYEQYF
TGTGCCAGCAGCTTGGGACTAGCGGGAGAGTACGAGCAGTACTTC
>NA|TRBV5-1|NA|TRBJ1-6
CASSRDSYNSPLHF
TGCGCCAGCAGCAGGGACTCCTATAATTCACCCCTCCACTTT
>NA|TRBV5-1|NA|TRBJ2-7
CASSLYAATYEQYF
TGCGCCAGCAGCTTGTACGCAGCCACCTACGAGCAGTACTTC
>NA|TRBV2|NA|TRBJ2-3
CASSAFVGLRSTDTQYF
TGTGCCAGCAGTGCGTTCGTGGGACTCCGTAGCACAGATACGCAGTATTTT
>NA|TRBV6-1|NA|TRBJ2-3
CASVASGTDTQYF
TGTGCCAGCGTAGCTAGCGGCACAGATACGCAGTATTTT
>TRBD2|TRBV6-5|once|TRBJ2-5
CASRLLAGDETQYF
TGTGCCAGCAGATTACTAGCGGGGGATGAGACCCAGTACTTC
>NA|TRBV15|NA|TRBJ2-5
CATSRTRSNQETQYF
TGTGCCACCAGCAGAACTAGGTCCAACCAAGAGACCCAGTACTTC
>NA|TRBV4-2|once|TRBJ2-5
CASSSGEQETQYF
TGTGCCAGCAGCTCAGGGGAACAAGAGACCCAGTACTTC
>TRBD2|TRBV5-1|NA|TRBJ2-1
CASSFGGVRSEQFF
TGCGCCAGCAGCTTTGGGGGGGTGCGGAGTGAGCAGTTCTTC